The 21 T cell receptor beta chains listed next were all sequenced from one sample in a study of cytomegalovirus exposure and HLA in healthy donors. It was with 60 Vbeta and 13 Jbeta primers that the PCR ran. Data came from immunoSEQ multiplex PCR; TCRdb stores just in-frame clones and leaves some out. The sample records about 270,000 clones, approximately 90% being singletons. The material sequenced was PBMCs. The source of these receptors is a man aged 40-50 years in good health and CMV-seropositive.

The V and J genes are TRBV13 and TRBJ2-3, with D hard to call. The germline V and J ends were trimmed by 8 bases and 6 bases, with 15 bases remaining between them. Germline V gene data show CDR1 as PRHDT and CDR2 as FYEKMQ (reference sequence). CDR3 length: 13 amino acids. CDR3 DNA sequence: TGTGCCAGCGGCTACCAAGCTAGGGATACGCAGTATTTT. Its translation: CASGYQARDTQYF.

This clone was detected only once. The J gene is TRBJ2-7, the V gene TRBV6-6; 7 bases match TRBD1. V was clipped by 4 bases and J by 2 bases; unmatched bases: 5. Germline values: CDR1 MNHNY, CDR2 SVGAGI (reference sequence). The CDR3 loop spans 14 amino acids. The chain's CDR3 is CASSWDSRTYEQYF. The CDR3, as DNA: TGTGCCAGCAGTTGGGACAGCCGAACCTACGAGCAGTACTTC.

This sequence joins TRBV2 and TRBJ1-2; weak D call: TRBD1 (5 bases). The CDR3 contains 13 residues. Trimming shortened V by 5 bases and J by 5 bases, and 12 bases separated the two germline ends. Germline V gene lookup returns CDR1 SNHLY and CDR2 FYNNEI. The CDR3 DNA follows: TGTGCCAGCAGTCTGACAGTATATTATGGCTACACCTTC. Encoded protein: CASSLTVYYGYTF.

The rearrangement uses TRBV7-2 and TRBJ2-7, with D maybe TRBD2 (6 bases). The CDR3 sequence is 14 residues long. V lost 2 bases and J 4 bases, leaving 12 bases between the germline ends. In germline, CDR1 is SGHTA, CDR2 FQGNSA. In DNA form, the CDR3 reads TGTGCCAGCAGCTTACTAGGGGCGGGGTACGAGCAGTACTTC. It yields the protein CASSLLGAGYEQYF.

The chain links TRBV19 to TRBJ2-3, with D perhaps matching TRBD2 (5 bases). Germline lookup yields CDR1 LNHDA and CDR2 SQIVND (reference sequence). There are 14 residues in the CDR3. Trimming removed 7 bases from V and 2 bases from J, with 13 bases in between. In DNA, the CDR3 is TGTGCCAGTACGGGGAACCCTCCCACAGATACGCAGTATTTT. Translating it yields CASTGNPPTDTQYF.

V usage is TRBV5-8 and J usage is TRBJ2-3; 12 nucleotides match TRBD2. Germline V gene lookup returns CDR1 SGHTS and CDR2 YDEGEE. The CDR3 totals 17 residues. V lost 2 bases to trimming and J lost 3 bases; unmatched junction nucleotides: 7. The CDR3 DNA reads TGTGCCAGCAGCTTTCCCCGACTAGCGGGAGTAACAGATACGCAGTATTTT. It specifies CASSFPRLAGVTDTQYF.

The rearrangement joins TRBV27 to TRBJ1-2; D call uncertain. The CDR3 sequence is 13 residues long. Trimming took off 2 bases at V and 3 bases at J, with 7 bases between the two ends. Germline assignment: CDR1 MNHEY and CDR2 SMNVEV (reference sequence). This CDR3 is CASSLNGDYGYTF. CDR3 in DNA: TGTGCCAGCAGTTTAAACGGGGACTATGGCTACACCTTC.

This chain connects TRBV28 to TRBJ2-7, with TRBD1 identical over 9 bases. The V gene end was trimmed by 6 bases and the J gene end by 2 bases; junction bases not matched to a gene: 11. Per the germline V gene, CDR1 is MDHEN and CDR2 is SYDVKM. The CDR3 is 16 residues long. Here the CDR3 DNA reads TGTGCCAGCAGCTACCCGGGACAGGGACGGGCCTACGAGCAGTACTTC. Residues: CASSYPGQGRAYEQYF.

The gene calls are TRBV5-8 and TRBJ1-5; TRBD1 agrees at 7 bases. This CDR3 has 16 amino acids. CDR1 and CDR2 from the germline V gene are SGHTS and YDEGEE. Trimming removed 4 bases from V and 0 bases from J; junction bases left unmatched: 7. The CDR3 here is CASSGGQRNSNQPQHF. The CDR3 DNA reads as TGTGCCAGCAGCGGGGGACAGAGGAATAGCAATCAGCCCCAGCATTTT.

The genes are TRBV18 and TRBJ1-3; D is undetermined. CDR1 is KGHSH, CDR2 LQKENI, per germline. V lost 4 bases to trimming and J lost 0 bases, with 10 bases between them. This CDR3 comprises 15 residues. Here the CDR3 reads CASSHTGDSGNTIYF. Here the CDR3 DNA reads TGTGCCAGCTCACATACTGGAGACTCTGGAAACACCATATATTTT.

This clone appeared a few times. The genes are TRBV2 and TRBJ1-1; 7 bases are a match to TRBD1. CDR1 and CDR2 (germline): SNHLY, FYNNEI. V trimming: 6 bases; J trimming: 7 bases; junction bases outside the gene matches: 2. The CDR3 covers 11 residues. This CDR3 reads CASSDRVEAFF. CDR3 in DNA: TGTGCCAGCAGCGACAGGGTTGAAGCTTTCTTT.

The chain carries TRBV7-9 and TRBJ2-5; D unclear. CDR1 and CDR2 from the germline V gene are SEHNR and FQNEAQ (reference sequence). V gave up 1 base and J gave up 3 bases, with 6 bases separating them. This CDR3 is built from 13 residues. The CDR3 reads CASSLVSEETQYF. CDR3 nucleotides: TGTGCCAGCAGCTTAGTGTCAGAAGAGACCCAGTACTTC. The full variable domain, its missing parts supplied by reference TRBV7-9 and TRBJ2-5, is DTGVSQNPRHKITKRGQNVTFRCDPISEHNRLYWYRQTLGQGPEFLTYFQNEAQLEKSRLLSDRFSAERPKGSFSTLEIQRTEQGDSAMYLCASSLVSEETQYFGPGTRLLVL.

The DNA of the CDR3 is TGCGCCAGCAGCTCTTCGGCGGGAGGCCCAGATACGCAGTATTTT. Its translation: CASSSSAGGPDTQYF. The genes are TRBV5-1 and TRBJ2-3, with 8 bases fitting TRBD2. The CDR3 loop spans 15 amino acids. The germline V gene has CDR1 SGHRS and CDR2 YFSETQ. V lost 3 bases, J lost 4 bases, and 7 bases stayed unmatched.

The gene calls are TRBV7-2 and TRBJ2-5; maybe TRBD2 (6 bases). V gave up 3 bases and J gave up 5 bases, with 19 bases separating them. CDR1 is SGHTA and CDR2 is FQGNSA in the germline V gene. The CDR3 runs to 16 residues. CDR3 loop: CASSFFSGGSGETQYF. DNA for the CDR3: TGTGCCAGCAGCTTCTTTTCAGGAGGGTCGGGGGAGACCCAGTACTTC.

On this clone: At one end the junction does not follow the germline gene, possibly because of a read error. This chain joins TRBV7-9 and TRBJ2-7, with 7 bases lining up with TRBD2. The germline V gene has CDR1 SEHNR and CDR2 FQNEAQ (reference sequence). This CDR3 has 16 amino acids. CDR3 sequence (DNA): TGTTCCAGCAGCTTACATATCGGGACTATGGGGTACGAGCAGTACTTC. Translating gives CSSSLHIGTMGYEQYF.

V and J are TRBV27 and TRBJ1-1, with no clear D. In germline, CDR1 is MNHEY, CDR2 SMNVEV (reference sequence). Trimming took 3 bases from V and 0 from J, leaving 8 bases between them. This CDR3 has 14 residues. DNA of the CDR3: TGTGCCAGCAGTTTTCGGGGATTGAACACTGAAGCTTTCTTT. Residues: CASSFRGLNTEAFF.

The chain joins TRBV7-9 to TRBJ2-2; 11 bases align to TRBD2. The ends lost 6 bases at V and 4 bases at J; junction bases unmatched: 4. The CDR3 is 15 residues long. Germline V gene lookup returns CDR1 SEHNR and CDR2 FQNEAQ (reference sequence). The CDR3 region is CASRVAGGRTGELFF. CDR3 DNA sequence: TGTGCCAGCAGGGTAGCGGGAGGGCGCACCGGGGAGCTGTTTTTT.

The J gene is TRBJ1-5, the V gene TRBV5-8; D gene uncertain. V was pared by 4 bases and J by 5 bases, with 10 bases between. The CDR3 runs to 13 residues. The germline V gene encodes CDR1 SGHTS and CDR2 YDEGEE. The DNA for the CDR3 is TGTGCCAGCAGCATACTGGAGTATCAGCCCCAGCATTTT. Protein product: CASSILEYQPQHF.

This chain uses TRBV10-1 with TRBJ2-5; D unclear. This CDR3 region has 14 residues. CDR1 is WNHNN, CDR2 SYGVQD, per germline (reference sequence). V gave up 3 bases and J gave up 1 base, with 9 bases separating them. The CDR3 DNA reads TGCGCCAGCAGTGAATTTCCCTCCCAAGAGACCCAGTACTTC. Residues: CASSEFPSQETQYF.

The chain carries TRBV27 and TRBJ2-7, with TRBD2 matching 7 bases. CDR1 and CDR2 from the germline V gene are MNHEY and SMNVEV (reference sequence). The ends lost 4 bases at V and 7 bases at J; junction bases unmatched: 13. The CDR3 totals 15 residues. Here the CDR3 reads CASSSAREVYREQYF. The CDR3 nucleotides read TGTGCCAGCAGTTCGGCCCGGGAGGTCTATCGGGAGCAGTACTTC.

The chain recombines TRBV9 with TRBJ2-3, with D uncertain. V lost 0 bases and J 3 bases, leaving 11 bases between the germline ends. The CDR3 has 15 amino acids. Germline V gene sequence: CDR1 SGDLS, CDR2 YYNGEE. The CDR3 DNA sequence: TGTGCCAGCAGCGTAGACGGTGTCTTGACAGATACGCAGTATTTT. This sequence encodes CASSVDGVLTDTQYF.